This TCR beta chain was recovered during a study of read filtering for tumor transcriptome and immune sequencing. With regard to this clonotype: Its antigen is not identified.

General study points: This fraction held mixed bone marrow immune cells after CD138-negative sorting.

The CDR3 sequence is 13 residues long. Trimming stripped 4 bases from V and 7 bases from J, with 14 bases between. This library used around 0.4 ug RNA and molecular barcoded adaptors spanning alpha/delta and beta/gamma chains. TCRdb processed the reads anew with MiXCR; each CDR3 protein has one entry. The sample contains 35,000 to 50,000 distinct CDR3 sequences, roughly a fifth of which appear only once. This TCR derives from a donor at least 40 years old with multiple myeloma. The V gene is TRBV12-3 or TRBV12-4, the J gene TRBJ2-7; D gene ambiguous. Sequencing used a population of CD138-negative cells sorted from bone marrow. CDR3 protein: CASSSRGSREQYF. Written as DNA, the CDR3 is TGTGCCAGCAGTTCAAGAGGTTCGAGGGAGCAGTACTTC.